A selection of T cell receptor beta chains follows, all from one sample in a study of identical twins. TCRdb re-analysed the 5' RACE reads in MiXCR, keeping a single row per CDR3 protein. The data contain 1.5 million or so distinct CDR3 sequences, under 35% of them singletons. Sequenced: cord blood. The source is a newborn girl in good health. Both conserved end residues are part of each CDR3. Each record gives: clone size, D gene, V gene, J gene, CDR3 DNA, CDR3 protein. The D gene is left open where the match is weak. A clone size is listed for some rows: how often the clone was seen (once, few, many), or a class if it is expanded.

size: .
D: .
V: TRBV24-1
J: TRBJ1-5
DNA: TGTGCCACCAGTGAATCGACAGGTCCCGATCAGCCCCAGCATTTT
CDR3: CATSESTGPDQPQHF

size: few
D: .
V: TRBV6-6
J: TRBJ1-2
DNA: TGTGCCAGCACCCCTTTTGCAGTCGGGGGGGTCTATGGCTACACCTTC
CDR3: CASTPFAVGGVYGYTF

size: .
D: TRBD2
V: TRBV20-1
J: TRBJ2-3
DNA: TGCAGTGCTAGGGGGCGGGGGGACACAGATACGCAGTATTTT
CDR3: CSARGRGDTDTQYF

size: .
D: TRBD1
V: TRBV30
J: TRBJ1-1
DNA: TGTGCCTGGAGGGGACAGGGATTTGAAGCTTTCTTT
CDR3: CAWRGQGFEAFF

size: .
D: TRBD2
V: TRBV5-1
J: TRBJ2-7
DNA: TGCGCCAGCAACAAGGGGACTAGCGGATGCGAGCAGTACTTC
CDR3: CASNKGTSGCEQYF

size: .
D: .
V: TRBV24-1
J: TRBJ1-1
DNA: TGTGCCACCAGCAGGGTCATGAACACTGAAGCTTTCTTT
CDR3: CATSRVMNTEAFF

size: .
D: .
V: TRBV20-1
J: TRBJ2-7
DNA: TGCAGTGCTACCGCGAGCACCTCCTACGAGCAGTACTTC
CDR3: CSATASTSYEQYF

size: .
D: .
V: TRBV7-2
J: TRBJ1-1
DNA: TGTGCCAGCAGCTTCCGGGCAGGGTATAGCACTGAAGCTTTCTTT
CDR3: CASSFRAGYSTEAFF

size: many
D: TRBD2
V: TRBV15
J: TRBJ2-5
DNA: TGTGCCACCAGCAGATCTAGACTAGCGGGAGAGACCCAGTACTTC
CDR3: CATSRSRLAGETQYF

size: few
D: .
V: TRBV4-2
J: TRBJ2-1
DNA: TGTGCCAGCAGCCAGTGGCGGAGTTACAATGAGCAGTTCTTC
CDR3: CASSQWRSYNEQFF

size: many
D: .
V: TRBV10-3
J: TRBJ1-4
DNA: TGTGCCATCAGTATTGGGGGAATTGGCGAAAAACTGTTTTTT
CDR3: CAISIGGIGEKLFF

size: few
D: TRBD2
V: TRBV11-2
J: TRBJ2-3
DNA: TGTGCCAGCAGCTTAGATTGGCTAGCGGGGACAGATACGCAGTATTTT
CDR3: CASSLDWLAGTDTQYF

size: .
D: .
V: TRBV6-6
J: TRBJ2-4
DNA: TGTGCCAGCAGTTACTCGGACATAGCCAAAAACATTCAGTACTTC
CDR3: CASSYSDIAKNIQYF

size: many
D: TRBD2
V: TRBV29-1
J: TRBJ2-1
DNA: TGCAGCGTTGTAGGCGGGGGGGCGTACAATGAGCAGTTCTTC
CDR3: CSVVGGGAYNEQFF

size: .
D: .
V: TRBV7-2
J: TRBJ2-5
DNA: TGTGCCAGCAGCTTACTCTCCTTCCAAGAGACCCAGTACTTC
CDR3: CASSLLSFQETQYF